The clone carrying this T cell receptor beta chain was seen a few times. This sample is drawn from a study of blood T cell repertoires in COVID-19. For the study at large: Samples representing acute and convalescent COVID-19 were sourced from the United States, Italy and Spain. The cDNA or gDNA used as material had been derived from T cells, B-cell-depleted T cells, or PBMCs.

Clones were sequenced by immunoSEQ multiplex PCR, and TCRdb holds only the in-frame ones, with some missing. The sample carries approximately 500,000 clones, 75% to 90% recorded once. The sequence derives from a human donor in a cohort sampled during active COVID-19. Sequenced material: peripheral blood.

In DNA form, the CDR3 reads TGTGCCAGCACCCCTCAACAGGGGGCGCTTGGGGGCTACACCTTC. Protein product: CASTPQQGALGGYTF. The chain has TRBV7-9 and TRBJ1-2, with TRBD1 matching 9 bases. After removal of 7 bases from V and 8 bases from J, the junction contained 14 bases not matched to a gene. The CDR3 spans 15 residues. Germline CDR1 reads SEHNR; CDR2 reads FQNEAQ (reference sequence).